This T cell receptor (beta chain) emerged from a study of T-cell memory formation after mild COVID-19. Study at large: TCR clusters were largely donor specific.

Study-wide findings and caveats: CD4+ contracting clones lay mainly in CM and EM, CD8+ ones in EMRA. CD4/CD8 balance held among clones contracting day 15 to 85, and later expanders leaned CD4+. In pre-infection memory, a portion of responding clones appeared, which suggested that cross-reactive memory joined.

This CDR3 comprises 14 residues. Germline CDR1 is SGHTA and CDR2 is FQGTGA. V lost 6 bases and J lost 6, with 12 bases in between. This clonotype turned up a few times. No antigen is known for it. Via MiXCR, TCRdb re-called the 5' RACE reads, giving one row per CDR3 protein. The repertoire holds 150,000 to 200,000 distinct CDR3 sequences, with roughly 17% as singletons. Sequenced input: PBMCs or a T cell subset sorted from them (not recorded which). The receptor was derived from an adult woman who had mild COVID-19 (a few samples of this study predate the infection). Cell type and time point are not known. This chain joins TRBV7-3 and TRBJ1-6, with D perhaps TRBD1 (6 bases). The chain's CDR3 is CASSLGQFNSPLHF. The CDR3 DNA follows: TGTGCCAGCAGTTTAGGACAGTTTAATTCACCCCTCCACTTT.